These 29 T cell receptor beta chains originate from one sample sequenced in a study of blood T cell repertoires in COVID-19. The data were produced by immunoSEQ multiplex PCR, yet TCRdb's version contains in-frame clones alone and is incomplete. This table holds approximately 240,000 clones, 85% found once. Sequenced input: peripheral blood. These receptors came from a man aged 50 to 59 who had recovered from COVID-19.

This clone has a handful of counts. The chain combines TRBV18 with TRBJ2-7; D is possibly TRBD2 (7 bases). Trimming pared 5 bases from V and 10 bases from J, leaving 21 bases between. This CDR3 comprises 14 residues. Per the germline V gene, CDR1 is KGHSH and CDR2 is LQKENI. CDR3 bases: TGTGCCAGCTCATCCCCTTGGGGGGGCTTCGGCCAGTACTTC. Encoded protein: CASSSPWGGFGQYF.

V is TRBV5-1 and J is TRBJ1-2, with TRBD1 as a possible D gene (6 bases). CDR1 is SGHRS and CDR2 is YFSETQ in the germline V gene. Trimming left V 0 bases short and J 6 bases short, with 9 bases between. CDR3 length: 13 amino acids. For the CDR3, the DNA is TGCGCCAGCAGCTTGGGGACAGTAAATGGCTACACCTTC. This gives the protein CASSLGTVNGYTF.

V usage is TRBV4-1 and J usage is TRBJ2-3; no clear D. V lost 0 bases and J lost 1, with 11 bases in between. The length of the CDR3 is 16 residues. From germline, CDR1 is MGHRA and CDR2 YSYEKL. The CDR3 spells CASSQDAARRTDTQYF. The CDR3 bases are TGCGCCAGCAGCCAAGACGCGGCGAGGCGCACAGATACGCAGTATTTT.

The gene calls are TRBV4-2 and TRBJ2-2; TRBD2 agrees at 8 bases. Germline V lookup: CDR1 LGHNA, CDR2 YNFKEQ. The CDR3 is 15 amino acids. V lost 4 bases to trimming and J lost 1 base; unmatched junction nucleotides: 2. The CDR3 is CASSLSGRNTGELFF. DNA for the CDR3: TGTGCCAGCAGCCTCAGCGGGAGGAACACCGGGGAGCTGTTTTTT.

This clone turned up a few times. V and J are TRBV11-2 and TRBJ1-3, with 12 bases fitting TRBD1. V dropped 5 bases and J dropped 4; count of bases not matched to a gene: 6. Per the germline V gene, CDR1 is SGHAT and CDR2 is FQNNGV. CDR3 size: 16 residues. CDR3 DNA sequence: TGTGCCAGCAGCAGGGGACAGGGGGCGCCCGGAAACACCATATATTTT. Translation: CASSRGQGAPGNTIYF.

J is TRBJ2-1 and V is TRBV18; TRBD2 is a possible D gene (6 bases). V was shortened by 3 bases and J by 8 bases, with 14 bases between the two germline ends. This CDR3 spans 14 amino acids. Per germline, CDR1 KGHSH and CDR2 LQKENI. The CDR3 sequence: CASSPLALDDEQFF. CDR3 coding DNA: TGTGCCAGCTCACCCCTAGCGCTTGACGATGAGCAGTTCTTC.

The chain links TRBV19 to TRBJ2-3, with TRBD2 matching over 11 bases. The CDR3 is made up of 16 amino acids. Germline CDR1 LNHDA, CDR2 SQIVND (reference sequence). V gave up 3 bases and J gave up 2 bases; unmatched junction bases: 4. The CDR3 loop is CASSIVAGGPTDTQYF. In nucleotides, the CDR3 is TGTGCCAGTAGTATCGTAGCGGGAGGGCCCACAGATACGCAGTATTTT.

The J gene is TRBJ1-2, the V gene TRBV27; 8 nucleotides align to TRBD1. Germline V gives CDR1 MNHEY, CDR2 SMNVEV (reference sequence). With V trimmed by 6 bases and J by 1 base, 7 bases remained unmatched. CDR3 size: 15 residues. CDR3 loop: CASRTLDRGNYGYTF. For the CDR3, the DNA is TGTGCCAGCAGGACCCTAGACAGGGGTAACTATGGCTACACCTTC.

The J gene is TRBJ1-6, the V gene TRBV20-1; a possible D gene is TRBD1 (6 bases). With 3 bases removed from V and 5 bases from J, the gap between germline ends came to 14 bases. Germline V gives CDR1 DFQATT, CDR2 SNEGSKA (reference sequence). The CDR3 has 15 amino acids. In DNA, the CDR3 is TGCAGTGCTAGTGGACAGCGACCGAATAATTCACCCCTCCACTTT. This encodes CSASGQRPNNSPLHF.

The chain has TRBV6-5 and TRBJ2-1; 8 bases agree with TRBD2. Germline-derived CDR1 and CDR2 are MNHEY and SVGAGI. The CDR3 sequence is 15 residues long. The J segment lost 0 bases and the V segment lost 8 bases, leaving 6 bases of the junction unmatched. CDR3 residues: CASATSGGSYNEQFF. The CDR3 DNA reads as TGTGCCAGCGCTACTAGCGGAGGCTCCTACAATGAGCAGTTCTTC.

This chain links TRBV2 with TRBJ2-7; D remains unclear. The V gene lost 6 bases and the J gene lost 4 bases, with 16 bases spanning the gap. Germline lookup yields CDR1 SNHLY and CDR2 FYNNEI. This CDR3 contains 14 residues. The CDR3 bases are TGTGCCAGCAGCCCCCCCTTTAATTTTTACGAGCAGTACTTC. This encodes CASSPPFNFYEQYF.

The rearrangement uses TRBV27 and TRBJ2-7; TRBD2 might be the D (7 bases). The CDR3 runs 15 residues. Germline CDR1 is MNHEY and CDR2 is SMNVEV (reference sequence). The V and J ends lost 5 bases and 7 bases respectively, with 21 bases between them. The CDR3 region is CASSARGAGLREQYF. The CDR3 DNA follows: TGTGCCAGCAGTGCTCGGGGGGCTGGCCTTAGGGAGCAGTACTTC.

This clone came up a few times. The rearrangement links TRBV7-8 to TRBJ2-6; D may be TRBD2 (7 bases). This CDR3 has 19 amino acids. The ends were cut back, 5 bases at V and 0 bases at J, with 20 bases in the middle. Per germline, CDR1 SGHVS and CDR2 FQNEAQ. CDR3 sequence: CASSPRGGGVSSGANVLTF. CDR3 in DNA: TGTGCCAGCAGCCCTAGAGGGGGGGGAGTGAGCTCTGGGGCCAACGTCCTGACTTTC.

This chain uses TRBV5-1 with TRBJ2-7, with a possible D match to TRBD2 (6 bases). Trimming took 4 bases from V and 7 from J, leaving 18 bases between them. CDR3 length: 14 residues. CDR1 and CDR2 from the germline V gene are SGHRS and YFSETQ. The DNA for the CDR3 is TGCGCCAGCAGCATTGGAGGGCCCGCTCGAGAGCAGTACTTC. Protein sequence: CASSIGGPAREQYF.

This chain joins TRBV7-9 and TRBJ1-2; 12 bases are a match to TRBD1. Per germline, CDR1 SEHNR and CDR2 FQNEAQ (reference sequence). With 5 bases clipped from V and 3 bases from J, the junction kept 13 bases outside the gene matches. The CDR3 is 18 amino acids. CDR3: CASSMTLGQGASDYGYTF. For the CDR3, the DNA is TGTGCCAGCAGCATGACCTTGGGACAGGGGGCGTCAGACTATGGCTACACCTTC.

The V and J genes are TRBV6-5 and TRBJ2-2, with D perhaps TRBD2 (5 bases). The CDR3 length is 15 residues. Germline V gives CDR1 MNHEY, CDR2 SVGAGI. V lost 8 bases and J 5 bases, leaving 18 bases between the germline ends. CDR3 DNA: TGTGCCAGCCGGATTAGCGTACTAAGGACCGGGGAGCTGTTTTTT. It translates to CASRISVLRTGELFF.

Written as DNA, the CDR3 is TGTGCCAGCAGTGAAGGACAGTCCCCAGGGCAAGTGCAGTTCTTC. Translating gives CASSEGQSPGQVQFF. This chain connects TRBV6-1 to TRBJ2-1, with D perhaps matching TRBD1 (5 bases). With 1 base removed from V and 12 bases from J, the gap between germline ends came to 19 bases. The length of the CDR3 is 15 residues. Per germline, CDR1 MNHNS and CDR2 SASEGT.

The J gene is TRBJ1-4, the V gene TRBV27; D not certain. The CDR3 spans 16 residues. V lost 4 bases to trimming and J lost 0 bases, with 12 bases between them. Germline CDR1 reads MNHEY; CDR2 reads SMNVEV (reference sequence). CDR3 residues: CASSYLGGATNEKLFF. The DNA for the CDR3 is TGTGCCAGCAGTTACCTCGGAGGTGCAACTAATGAAAAACTGTTTTTT.

DNA of the CDR3: TGCGCCAGCAGCTACAGGGGCTATACGCAGTATTTT. Protein product: CASSYRGYTQYF. This chain connects TRBV4-1 to TRBJ2-3, with 7 bases fitting TRBD1. Germline V gives CDR1 MGHRA, CDR2 YSYEKL. V was pared by 5 bases and J by 7 bases, with 3 bases of the junction left unmatched. The CDR3 has 12 amino acids.

The rearrangement joins TRBV19 to TRBJ2-5, with 8 bases aligning to TRBD1. Germline V gene lookup returns CDR1 LNHDA and CDR2 SQIVND (reference sequence). The junction had 11 bases not matched to a gene; V was cut back by 3 bases and J by 2 bases. The CDR3 is 17 amino acids. The CDR3 loop is CASSIRQGARIQETQYF. The CDR3 bases are TGTGCCAGTAGTATCCGGCAGGGGGCGAGGATACAAGAGACCCAGTACTTC.

The chain carries TRBV6-5 and TRBJ1-5; unclear D gene. Per the germline V gene, CDR1 is MNHEY and CDR2 is SVGAGI. The CDR3 consists of 13 residues. V was trimmed by 5 bases and J by 3 bases, leaving 8 bases between them. The CDR3 DNA reads as TGTGCCAGCAGTACGGTAGACAATCAGCCCCAGCATTTT. This translates into CASSTVDNQPQHF.

The table lists this clone with a count of one. The chain uses TRBV7-2 and TRBJ1-2; TRBD1 agrees at 7 bases. Unmatched junction bases numbered 14, after V lost 5 bases and J lost 8 bases. From germline, CDR1 is SGHTA and CDR2 FQGNSA. This CDR3 has 15 amino acids. CDR3 region: CASSLRDRTLLGYTF. Written as DNA, the CDR3 is TGTGCCAGCAGCCTGCGGGACAGAACACTTCTCGGCTACACCTTC.

This clone came up once. The chain links TRBV19 to TRBJ2-3; 14 positions match TRBD2. Losses at the gene ends were 6 bases for V and 3 bases for J; bases not matched to a gene: 8. From germline, CDR1 is LNHDA and CDR2 SQIVND (reference sequence). This CDR3 has 17 residues. The CDR3 bases are TGTGCCAGTAGCCGGGGCCGGACTAGCGGGAGGACAGATACGCAGTATTTT. This codes for CASSRGRTSGRTDTQYF.

The chain recombines TRBV7-2 with TRBJ1-6; 9 nucleotides match TRBD1. V was clipped by 6 bases and J by 7 bases; unmatched bases: 19. Germline CDR1 reads SGHTA; CDR2 reads FQGNSA. CDR3 length equals 19 residues. DNA for the CDR3: TGTGCCAGCAGACCCCCCGGGACAGGGCTCTGGGACCCAAATTCACCCCTCCACTTT. Encoded protein: CASRPPGTGLWDPNSPLHF.

This rearrangement joins TRBV9 to TRBJ2-7; D possibly corresponds to TRBD1 (6 bases). V lost 0 bases and J 12 bases, leaving 10 bases between the germline ends. CDR3 length: 11 residues. CDR1 is SGDLS and CDR2 is YYNGEE in the germline V gene. The CDR3: CASSVDVDRYF. As DNA, the CDR3 is TGTGCCAGCAGCGTAGATGTGGACAGGTACTTC.

The chain is built from TRBV13 and TRBJ2-4; D may be TRBD2 (5 bases). V shed 1 base and J shed 0 bases, with 10 bases lying between them. The germline V gene has CDR1 PRHDT and CDR2 FYEKMQ (reference sequence). There are 16 residues in the CDR3. DNA for the CDR3: TGTGCCAGCAGCTTAGACCGGGATCGAGCCAAAAACATTCAGTACTTC. Translation gives CASSLDRDRAKNIQYF.

V usage is TRBV19 and J usage is TRBJ2-1; 11 bases are shared with TRBD2. CDR1 LNHDA and CDR2 SQIVND come from the germline V gene (reference sequence). With 7 bases clipped from V and 0 bases from J, the junction kept 14 bases outside the gene matches. The CDR3 sequence is 19 residues long. In DNA, the CDR3 is TGTGCCAGTAACCCGGGACAGGGACTAGCGGTGAGCTCCTACAATGAGCAGTTCTTC. This gives the protein CASNPGQGLAVSSYNEQFF.

This rearrangement joins TRBV5-6 to TRBJ1-5, with TRBD1 matching 7 bases. CDR1 is SGHDT, CDR2 YYEEEE, per germline. This CDR3 is built from 16 residues. The J segment lost 1 base and the V segment lost 5 bases, leaving 9 bases of the junction unmatched. The CDR3 region has the DNA TGTGCCAGCAGTCGACAGGGAAGAGGGAGCAATCAGCCCCAGCATTTT. Translated: CASSRQGRGSNQPQHF. Supplemented by reference TRBV5-6 and TRBJ1-5, the full variable domain reads DAGVTQSPTHLIKTRGQQVTLRCSPKSGHDTVSWYQQALGQGPQFIFQYYEEEERQRGNFPDRFSGHQFPNYSSELNVNALLLGDSALYLCASSRQGRGSNQPQHFGDGTRLSIL.

The genes are TRBV18 and TRBJ2-1, with 16 bases aligning to TRBD2. Germline V CDR1 and CDR2: KGHSH, LQKENI. Trimming took 3 bases from V and 4 from J; bases not matched to a gene: 3. This CDR3 region has 17 residues. The CDR3 DNA reads TGTGCCAGCTCACCCCAGGGACTAGCGGGAGGGTACAATGAGCAGTTCTTC. This gives the protein CASSPQGLAGGYNEQFF.